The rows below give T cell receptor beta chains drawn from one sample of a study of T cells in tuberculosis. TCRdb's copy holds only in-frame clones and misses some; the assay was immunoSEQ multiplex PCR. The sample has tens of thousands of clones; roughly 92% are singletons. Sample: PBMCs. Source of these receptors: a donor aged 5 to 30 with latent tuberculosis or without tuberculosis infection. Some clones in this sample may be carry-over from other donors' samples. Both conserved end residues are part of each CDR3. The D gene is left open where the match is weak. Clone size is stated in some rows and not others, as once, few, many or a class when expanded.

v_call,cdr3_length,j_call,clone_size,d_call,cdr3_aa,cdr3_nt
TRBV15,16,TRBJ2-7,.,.,CATSRDAGVSSYEQYF,TGTGCCACCAGCAGAGATGCAGGGGTCAGCTCCTACGAGCAGTACTTC
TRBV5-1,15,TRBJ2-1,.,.,CASSLAGPVYNEQFF,TGCGCCAGCAGCTTGGCAGGGCCGGTCTACAATGAGCAGTTCTTC
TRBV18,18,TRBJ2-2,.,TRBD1,CASSPIPPGQGVTGELFF,TGTGCCAGCTCACCCATACCTCCGGGACAGGGGGTTACCGGGGAGCTGTTTTTT
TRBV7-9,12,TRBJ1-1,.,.,CASSFGNTEAFF,TGTGCCAGCAGCTTCGGGAACACTGAAGCTTTCTTT
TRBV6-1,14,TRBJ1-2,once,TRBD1,CASSEPGGGYGYTF,TGTGCCAGCAGTGAACCAGGGGGCGGCTATGGCTACACCTTC
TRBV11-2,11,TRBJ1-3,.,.,CASSLVVSVYF,TGTGCCAGCAGCTTAGTAGTGTCCGTTTATTTT
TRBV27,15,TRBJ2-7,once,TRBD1,CASSLYPGTAYEQYF,TGTGCCAGCAGTCTATATCCCGGGACAGCCTACGAGCAGTACTTC
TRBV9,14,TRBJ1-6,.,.,CASSVGAENSPLHF,TGTGCCAGCAGCGTAGGGGCAGAGAATTCACCCCTCCACTTT
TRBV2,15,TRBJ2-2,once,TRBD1,CASRAGTGFTGELFF,TGTGCCAGCAGGGCCGGGACAGGGTTCACCGGGGAGCTGTTTTTT
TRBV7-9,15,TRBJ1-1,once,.,CASSPRGGSNTEAFF,TGTGCCAGCAGCCCTAGGGGCGGGAGCAACACTGAAGCTTTCTTT
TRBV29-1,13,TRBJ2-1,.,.,CSYPTGSYNEQFF,TGCAGCTACCCGACAGGCAGCTACAATGAGCAGTTCTTC
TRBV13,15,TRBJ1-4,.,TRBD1,CASSPRQGKREKLFF,TGTGCCAGCAGCCCCCGACAGGGAAAGCGAGAAAAACTGTTTTTT
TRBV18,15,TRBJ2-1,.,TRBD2,CASSPGTSAYNEQFF,TGTGCCAGCTCACCAGGGACTAGCGCGTACAATGAGCAGTTCTTC
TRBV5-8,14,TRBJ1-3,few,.,CASSSWATGNTIYF,TGTGCCAGCAGTTCCTGGGCCACCGGAAACACCATATATTTT
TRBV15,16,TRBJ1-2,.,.,CATSRDRFAGVEGYTF,TGTGCCACCAGCAGAGATCGGTTTGCAGGGGTGGAAGGCTACACCTTC
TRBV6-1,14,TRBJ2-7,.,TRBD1,CASRTQGESYEQYF,TGTGCCAGCAGGACCCAGGGGGAATCATACGAGCAGTACTTC
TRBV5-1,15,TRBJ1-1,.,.,CASSPGRGRNTEAFF,TGCGCCAGCAGCCCGGGGCGGGGGAGGAACACTGAAGCTTTCTTT
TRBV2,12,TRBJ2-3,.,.,CASTQGTDTQYF,TGTGCCAGCACCCAGGGCACAGATACGCAGTATTTT
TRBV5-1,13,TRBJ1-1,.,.,CASTQGSDTEAFF,TGCGCCAGCACCCAGGGATCCGACACTGAAGCTTTCTTT
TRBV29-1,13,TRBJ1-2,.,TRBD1,CSVESQGASGYTF,TGCAGCGTTGAAAGTCAGGGGGCAAGTGGCTACACCTTC
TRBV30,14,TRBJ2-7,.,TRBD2,CAWSNGGAIDEQYF,TGTGCCTGGAGTAACGGGGGGGCCATCGACGAGCAGTACTTC
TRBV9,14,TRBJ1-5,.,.,CASSPAGFYQPQHF,TGTGCCAGCAGCCCCGCAGGGTTCTATCAGCCCCAGCATTTT
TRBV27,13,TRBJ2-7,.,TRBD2,CASSLGEGYEQYF,TGTGCCAGCAGTTTAGGGGAGGGGTACGAGCAGTACTTC
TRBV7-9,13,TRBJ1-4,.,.,CASTRTANEKLFF,TGTGCCAGTACACGGACAGCAAATGAAAAACTGTTTTTT
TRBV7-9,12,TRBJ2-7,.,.,CASSGLSYEQYF,TGTGCCAGCAGCGGACTCTCCTACGAGCAGTACTTC
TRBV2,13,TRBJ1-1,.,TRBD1,CASTGVPGTEAFF,TGTGCCAGTACAGGGGTTCCGGGCACTGAAGCTTTCTTT
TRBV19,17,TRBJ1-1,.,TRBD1,CASSMRTGGGMNTEAFF,TGTGCCAGTAGTATGCGGACAGGGGGCGGGATGAACACTGAAGCTTTCTTT
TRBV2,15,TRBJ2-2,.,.,CASRLQGQNTGELFF,TGTGCCAGCAGACTACAGGGACAAAACACCGGGGAGCTGTTTTTT
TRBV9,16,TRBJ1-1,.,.,CASSGRSQGPATEAFF,TGTGCCAGCAGCGGCCGTTCCCAGGGGCCGGCGACTGAAGCTTTCTTT
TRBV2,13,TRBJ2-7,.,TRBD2,CAAGGLVGHEQYF,TGTGCCGCGGGGGGACTGGTGGGCCACGAGCAGTACTTC
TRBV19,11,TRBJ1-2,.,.,CASSRGVGYTF,TGTGCCAGTAGTCGGGGGGTCGGCTACACCTTC
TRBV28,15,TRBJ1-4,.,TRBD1,CASSLPGQGNEKLFF,TGTGCCAGCAGTTTGCCGGGACAGGGGAATGAAAAACTGTTTTTT
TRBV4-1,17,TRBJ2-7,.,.,CASSQDPREPSSYEQYF,TGCGCCAGCAGCCAAGATCCCAGGGAACCGAGCTCCTACGAGCAGTACTTC
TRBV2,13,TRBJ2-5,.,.,CASSDPGVETQYF,TGTGCCAGCAGTGACCCAGGGGTGGAGACCCAGTACTTC
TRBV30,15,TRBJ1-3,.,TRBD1,CAWAGEGGPGNTIYF,TGTGCCTGGGCAGGGGAAGGGGGCCCTGGAAACACCATATATTTT
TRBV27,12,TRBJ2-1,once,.,CASSLQGREQFF,TGTGCCAGCAGTTTACAGGGGCGGGAGCAGTTCTTC
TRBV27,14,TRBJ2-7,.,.,CASRQSGRSYEQYF,TGTGCCAGCAGACAAAGCGGGCGATCCTACGAGCAGTACTTC
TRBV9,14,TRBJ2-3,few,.,CASSVDLGGDTQYF,TGTGCCAGCAGCGTAGACCTAGGAGGAGATACGCAGTATTTT
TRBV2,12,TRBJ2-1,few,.,CASKAVSNEQFF,TGTGCCAGCAAAGCGGTGTCCAATGAGCAGTTCTTC
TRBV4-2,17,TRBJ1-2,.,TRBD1,CASSQDSAAGGVYGYTF,TGTGCCAGCAGCCAAGATTCCGCGGCAGGGGGAGTCTATGGCTACACCTTC
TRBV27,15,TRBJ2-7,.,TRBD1,CASSTHRGADYEQYF,TGTGCCAGCAGTACACACAGGGGTGCCGACTACGAGCAGTACTTC
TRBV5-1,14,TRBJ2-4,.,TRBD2,CASSPTSGVNIQYF,TGCGCCAGCAGCCCCACTAGCGGGGTAAACATTCAGTACTTC
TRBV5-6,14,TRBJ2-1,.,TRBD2,CASTGLDSYNEQFF,TGTGCCAGCACCGGACTAGACTCCTACAATGAGCAGTTCTTC
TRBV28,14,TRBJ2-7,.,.,CASSFGAGGYEQYF,.
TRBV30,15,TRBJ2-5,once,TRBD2,CAWRLSGRDKETQYF,TGTGCCTGGAGGCTTAGCGGGAGGGATAAAGAGACCCAGTACTTC
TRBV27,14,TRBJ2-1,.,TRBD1,CASRQGSSYNEQFF,TGTGCCAGTCGACAGGGGAGCTCCTACAATGAGCAGTTCTTC
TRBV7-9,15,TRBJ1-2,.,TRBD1,CASSYPGQGDYGYTF,TGTGCCAGCAGCTATCCGGGACAGGGGGATTATGGCTACACCTTC